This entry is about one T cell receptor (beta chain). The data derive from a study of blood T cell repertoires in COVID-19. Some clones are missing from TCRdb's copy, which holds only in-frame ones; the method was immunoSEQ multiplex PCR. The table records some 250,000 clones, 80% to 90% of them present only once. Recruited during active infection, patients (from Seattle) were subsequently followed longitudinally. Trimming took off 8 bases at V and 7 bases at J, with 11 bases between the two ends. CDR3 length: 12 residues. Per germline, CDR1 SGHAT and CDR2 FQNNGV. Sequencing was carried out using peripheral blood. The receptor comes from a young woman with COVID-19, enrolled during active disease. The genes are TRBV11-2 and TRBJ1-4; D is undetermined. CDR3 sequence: CASPNGFEKLFF. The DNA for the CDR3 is TGTGCCAGCCCGAACGGGTTTGAAAAACTGTTTTTT.